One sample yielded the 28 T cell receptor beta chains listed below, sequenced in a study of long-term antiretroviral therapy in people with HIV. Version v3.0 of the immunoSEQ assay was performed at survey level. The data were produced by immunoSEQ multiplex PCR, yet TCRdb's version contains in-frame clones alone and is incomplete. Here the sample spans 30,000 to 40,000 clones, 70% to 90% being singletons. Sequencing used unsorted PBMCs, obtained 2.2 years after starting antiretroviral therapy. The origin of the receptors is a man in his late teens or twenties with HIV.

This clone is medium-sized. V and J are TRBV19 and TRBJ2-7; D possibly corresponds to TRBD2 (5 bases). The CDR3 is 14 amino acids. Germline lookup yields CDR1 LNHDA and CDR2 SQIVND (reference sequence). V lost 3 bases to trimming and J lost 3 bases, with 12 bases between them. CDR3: CASSMASGFYEQYF. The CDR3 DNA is TGTGCCAGTAGTATGGCCAGCGGATTCTACGAGCAGTACTTC.

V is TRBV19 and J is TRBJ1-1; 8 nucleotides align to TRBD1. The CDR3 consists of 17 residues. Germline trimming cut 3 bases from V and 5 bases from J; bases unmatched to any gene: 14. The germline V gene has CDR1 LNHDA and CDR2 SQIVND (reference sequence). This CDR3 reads CASSMGFGDRGVTEAFF. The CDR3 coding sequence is TGTGCCAGTAGTATGGGCTTTGGTGACAGGGGAGTTACTGAAGCTTTCTTT.

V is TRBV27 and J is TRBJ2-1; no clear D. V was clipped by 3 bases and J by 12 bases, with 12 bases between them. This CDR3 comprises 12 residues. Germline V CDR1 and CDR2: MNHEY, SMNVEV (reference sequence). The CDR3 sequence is CASSFLTLMQFF. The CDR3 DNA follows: TGTGCCAGCAGTTTCCTGACCCTGATGCAGTTCTTC.

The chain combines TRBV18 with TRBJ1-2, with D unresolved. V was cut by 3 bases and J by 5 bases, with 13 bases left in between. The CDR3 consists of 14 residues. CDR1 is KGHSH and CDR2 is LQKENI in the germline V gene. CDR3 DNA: TGTGCCAGCTCACCCCAGGACGGGTCTTATGGCTACACCTTC. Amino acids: CASSPQDGSYGYTF.

The CDR3 protein is CASSQDLGYSYEQYF. CDR3 coding DNA: TGCGCCAGCAGCCAAGATCTGGGTTACTCCTACGAGCAGTACTTC. The genes are TRBV4-1 and TRBJ2-7; D unclear. This CDR3 comprises 15 residues. The germline V gene encodes CDR1 MGHRA and CDR2 YSYEKL. V dropped 0 bases and J dropped 0 bases, with 9 bases sitting between them.

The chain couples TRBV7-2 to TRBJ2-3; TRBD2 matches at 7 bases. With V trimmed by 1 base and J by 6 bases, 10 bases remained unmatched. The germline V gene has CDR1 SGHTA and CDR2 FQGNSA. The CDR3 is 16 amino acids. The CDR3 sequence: CASSLERGGSGDTQYF. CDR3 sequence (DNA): TGTGCCAGCAGCTTAGAAAGGGGAGGGAGCGGGGATACGCAGTATTTT.

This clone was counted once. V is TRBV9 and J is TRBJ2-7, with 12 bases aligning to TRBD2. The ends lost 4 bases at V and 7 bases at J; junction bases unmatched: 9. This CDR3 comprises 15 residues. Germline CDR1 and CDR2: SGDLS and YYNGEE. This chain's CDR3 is CASSPRTSGNGEQYF. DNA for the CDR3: TGTGCCAGCAGCCCCCGGACTAGCGGGAATGGGGAGCAGTACTTC.

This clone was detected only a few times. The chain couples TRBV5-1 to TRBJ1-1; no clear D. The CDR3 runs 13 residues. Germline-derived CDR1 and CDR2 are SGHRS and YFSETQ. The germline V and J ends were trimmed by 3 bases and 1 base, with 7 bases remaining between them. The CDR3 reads CASSSEGNTEAFF. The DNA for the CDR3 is TGCGCCAGCAGCTCTGAGGGGAACACTGAAGCTTTCTTT.

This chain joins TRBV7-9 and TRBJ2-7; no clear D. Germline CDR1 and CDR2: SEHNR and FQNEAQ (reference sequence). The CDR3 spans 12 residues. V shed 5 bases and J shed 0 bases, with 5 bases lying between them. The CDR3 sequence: CASSPSSYEQYF. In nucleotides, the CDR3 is TGTGCCAGCAGCCCGAGCTCCTACGAGCAGTACTTC.

In DNA, the CDR3 is TGTGCCAGCAGCTTGGCCCCGGGACAGGTGAAGTACTTC. It yields the protein CASSLAPGQVKYF. The chain is built from TRBV5-5 and TRBJ2-5, with 8 positions matching TRBD1. The germline V gene encodes CDR1 SGHKS and CDR2 YYEKEE (reference sequence). There are 13 residues in the CDR3. Trimming removed 0 bases from V and 12 bases from J; junction bases left unmatched: 7.

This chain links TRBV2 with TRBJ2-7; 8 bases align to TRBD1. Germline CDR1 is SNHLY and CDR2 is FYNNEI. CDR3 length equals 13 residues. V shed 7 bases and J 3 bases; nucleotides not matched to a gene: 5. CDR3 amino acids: CASTGQGIYEQYF. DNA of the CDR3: TGTGCCAGCACAGGACAGGGAATCTACGAGCAGTACTTC.

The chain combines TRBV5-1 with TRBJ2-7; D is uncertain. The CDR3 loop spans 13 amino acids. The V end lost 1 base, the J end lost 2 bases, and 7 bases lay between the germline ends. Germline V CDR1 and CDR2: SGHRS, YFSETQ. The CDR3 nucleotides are TGCGCCAGCAGCTTGACACGGGCCTACGAGCAGTACTTC. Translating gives CASSLTRAYEQYF.

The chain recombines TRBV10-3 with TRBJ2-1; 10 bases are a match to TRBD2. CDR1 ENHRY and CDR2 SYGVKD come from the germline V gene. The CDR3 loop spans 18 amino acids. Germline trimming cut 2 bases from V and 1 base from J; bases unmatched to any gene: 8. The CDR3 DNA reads TGTGCCATCAGTGAGAGCCTAGCGGGAGCACCGTCCTACAATGAGCAGTTCTTC. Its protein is CAISESLAGAPSYNEQFF.

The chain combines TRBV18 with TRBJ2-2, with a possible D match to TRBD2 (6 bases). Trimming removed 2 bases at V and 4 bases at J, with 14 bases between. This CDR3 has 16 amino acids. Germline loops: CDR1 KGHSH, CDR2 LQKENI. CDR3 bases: TGTGCCAGCTCACCAGAGGCCGGAGCGGGCACCGGGGAGCTGTTTTTT. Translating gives CASSPEAGAGTGELFF. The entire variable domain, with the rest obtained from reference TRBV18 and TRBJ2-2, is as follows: NAGVMQNPRHLVRRRGQEARLRCSPMKGHSHVYWYRQLPEEGLKFMVYLQKENIIDESGMPKERFSAEFPKEGPSILRIQQVVRGDSAAYFCASSPEAGAGTGELFFGEGSRLTVL.

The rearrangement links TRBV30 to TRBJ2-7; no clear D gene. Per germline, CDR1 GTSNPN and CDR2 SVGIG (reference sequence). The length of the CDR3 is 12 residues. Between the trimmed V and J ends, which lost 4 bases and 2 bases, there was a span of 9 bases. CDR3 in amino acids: CAWKRRTYEQYF. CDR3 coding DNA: TGTGCCTGGAAACGCAGAACCTACGAGCAGTACTTC.

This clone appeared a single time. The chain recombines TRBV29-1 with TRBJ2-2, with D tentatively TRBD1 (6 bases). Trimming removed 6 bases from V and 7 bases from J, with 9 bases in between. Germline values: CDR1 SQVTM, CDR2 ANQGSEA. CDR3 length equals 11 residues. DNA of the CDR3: TGCAGCGTCCTGGGACACGGGGAGCTGTTTTTT. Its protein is CSVLGHGELFF.

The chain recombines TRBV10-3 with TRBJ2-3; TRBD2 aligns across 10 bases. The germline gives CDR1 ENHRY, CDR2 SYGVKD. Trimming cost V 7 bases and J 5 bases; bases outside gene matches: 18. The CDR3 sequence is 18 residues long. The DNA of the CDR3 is TGTGCCATCACTAACCCCCGGGGAGCAGCGGGGGGGGAAGATACGCAGTATTTT. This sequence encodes CAITNPRGAAGGEDTQYF.

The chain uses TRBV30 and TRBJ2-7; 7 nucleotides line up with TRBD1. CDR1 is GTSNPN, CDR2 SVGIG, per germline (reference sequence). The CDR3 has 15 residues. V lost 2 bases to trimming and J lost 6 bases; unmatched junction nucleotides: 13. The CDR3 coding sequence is TGTGCCTGGAGTCTAACCTCCGGGACAGATTTCGAGCAGTACTTC. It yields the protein CAWSLTSGTDFEQYF.

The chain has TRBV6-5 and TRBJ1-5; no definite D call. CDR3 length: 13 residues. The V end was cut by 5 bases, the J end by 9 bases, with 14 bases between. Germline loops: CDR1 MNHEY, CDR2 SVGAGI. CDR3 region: CASSEDGRSPQHF. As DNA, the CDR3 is TGTGCCAGCAGTGAAGACGGACGGTCGCCCCAGCATTTT.

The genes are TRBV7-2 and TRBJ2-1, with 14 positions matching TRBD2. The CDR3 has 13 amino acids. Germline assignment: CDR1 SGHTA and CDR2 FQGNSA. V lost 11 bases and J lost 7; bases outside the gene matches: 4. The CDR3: CAGGLAGGNEQFF. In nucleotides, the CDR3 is TGTGCCGGCGGACTAGCGGGAGGTAATGAGCAGTTCTTC.

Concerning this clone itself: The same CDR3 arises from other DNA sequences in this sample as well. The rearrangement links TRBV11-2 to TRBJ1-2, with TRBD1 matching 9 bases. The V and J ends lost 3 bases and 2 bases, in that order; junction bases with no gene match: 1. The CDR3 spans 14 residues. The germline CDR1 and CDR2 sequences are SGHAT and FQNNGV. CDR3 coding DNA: TGTGCCAGCAGCTTTGGACAGGGGAACTATGGCTACACCTTC. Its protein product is CASSFGQGNYGYTF.

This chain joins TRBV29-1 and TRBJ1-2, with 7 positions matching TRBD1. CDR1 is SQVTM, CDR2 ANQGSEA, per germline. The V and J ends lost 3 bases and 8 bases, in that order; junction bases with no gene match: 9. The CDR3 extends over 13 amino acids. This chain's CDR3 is CSVDPTGFKGYTF. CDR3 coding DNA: TGCAGCGTTGACCCGACAGGGTTCAAGGGCTACACCTTC.

This CDR3 is CASSPGTLLNEQFF. The CDR3 nucleotides are TGTGCCAGCAGCCCCGGGACCCTCCTTAATGAGCAGTTCTTC. This sequence joins TRBV7-2 and TRBJ2-1, with D perhaps assigned TRBD1 or TRBD2 (5 bases each). The CDR3 runs 14 residues. V gave up 5 bases and J gave up 7 bases, with 15 bases separating them. CDR1 and CDR2 from the germline V gene are SGHTA and FQGNSA.

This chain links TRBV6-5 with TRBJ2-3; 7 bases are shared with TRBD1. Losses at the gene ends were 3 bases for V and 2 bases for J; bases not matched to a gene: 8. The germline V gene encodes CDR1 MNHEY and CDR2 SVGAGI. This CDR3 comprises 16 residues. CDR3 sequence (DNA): TGTGCCAGCAGTTATACTCGACAGGGACACACAGATACGCAGTATTTT. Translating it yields CASSYTRQGHTDTQYF.

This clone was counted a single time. The CDR3 reads CASSRGIHTEAFF. Written as DNA, the CDR3 is TGCGCCAGCAGCCGCGGTATACACACTGAAGCTTTCTTT. This chain joins TRBV4-3 and TRBJ1-1; D is undetermined. CDR1 and CDR2 (germline): LGHNA, YSLEER. V was shortened by 4 bases and J by 3 bases, with 9 bases between the two germline ends. The CDR3 extends over 13 amino acids.

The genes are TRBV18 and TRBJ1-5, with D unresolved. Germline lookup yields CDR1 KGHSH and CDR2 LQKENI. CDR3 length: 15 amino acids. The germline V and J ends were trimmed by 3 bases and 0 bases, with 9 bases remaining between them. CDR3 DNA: TGTGCCAGCTCACCGGGCCCGGGTAGCAATCAGCCCCAGCATTTT. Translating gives CASSPGPGSNQPQHF.

The CDR3 sequence: CASSLGATEAFF. As DNA, the CDR3 is TGTGCCAGCAGTTTAGGGGCGACTGAAGCTTTCTTT. This chain uses TRBV28 with TRBJ1-1; a possible D gene is TRBD1 (5 bases). CDR3 size: 12 residues. Trimming removed 2 bases from V and 5 bases from J, with 6 bases in between. CDR1 MDHEN and CDR2 SYDVKM come from the germline V gene.

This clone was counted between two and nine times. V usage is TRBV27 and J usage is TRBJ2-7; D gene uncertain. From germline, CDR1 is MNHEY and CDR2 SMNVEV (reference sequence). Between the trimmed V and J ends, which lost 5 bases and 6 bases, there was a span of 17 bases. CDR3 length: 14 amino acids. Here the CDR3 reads CASSDWVRSSEQYF. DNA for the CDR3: TGTGCCAGCAGTGATTGGGTCCGCTCGAGCGAGCAGTACTTC.